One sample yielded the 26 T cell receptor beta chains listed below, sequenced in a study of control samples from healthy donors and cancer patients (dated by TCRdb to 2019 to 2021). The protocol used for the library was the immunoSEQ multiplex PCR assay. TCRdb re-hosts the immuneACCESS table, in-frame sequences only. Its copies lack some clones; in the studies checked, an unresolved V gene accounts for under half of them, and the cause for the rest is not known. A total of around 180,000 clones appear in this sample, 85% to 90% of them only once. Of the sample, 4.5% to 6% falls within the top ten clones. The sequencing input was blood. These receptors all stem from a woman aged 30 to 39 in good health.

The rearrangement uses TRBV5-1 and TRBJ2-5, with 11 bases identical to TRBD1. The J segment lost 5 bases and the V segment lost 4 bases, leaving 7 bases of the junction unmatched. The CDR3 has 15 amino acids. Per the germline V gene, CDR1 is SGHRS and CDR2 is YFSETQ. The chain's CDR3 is CASSNGQGAGETQYF. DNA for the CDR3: TGCGCCAGCAGCAACGGACAGGGGGCGGGGGAGACCCAGTACTTC. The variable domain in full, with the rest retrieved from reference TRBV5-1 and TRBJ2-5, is KAGVTQTPRYLIKTRGQQVTLSCSPISGHRSVSWYQQTPGQGLQFLFEYFSETQRNKGNFPGRFSGRQFSNSRSEMNVSTLELGDSALYLCASSNGQGAGETQYFGPGTRLLVL.

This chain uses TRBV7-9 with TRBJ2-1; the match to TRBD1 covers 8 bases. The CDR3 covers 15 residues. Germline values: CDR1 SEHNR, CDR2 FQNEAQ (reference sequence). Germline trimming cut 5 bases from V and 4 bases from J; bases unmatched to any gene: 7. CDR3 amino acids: CASSPDWTGYNEQFF. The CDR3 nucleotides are TGTGCCAGCAGCCCAGACTGGACAGGGTACAATGAGCAGTTCTTC.

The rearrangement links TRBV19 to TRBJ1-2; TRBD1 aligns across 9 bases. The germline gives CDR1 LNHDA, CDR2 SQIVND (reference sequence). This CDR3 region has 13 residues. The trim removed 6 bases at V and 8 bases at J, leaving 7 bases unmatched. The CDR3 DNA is TGTGCCAGTAGCCCGACAGGGGGTGGAGGCTACACCTTC. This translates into CASSPTGGGGYTF.

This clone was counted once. CDR3 bases: TGTGCCAGCAGCTTAGAACGTAACGCTGAAGCTTTCTTT. This translates into CASSLERNAEAFF. The chain joins TRBV5-4 to TRBJ1-1; D gene unclear. Per the germline V gene, CDR1 is SGHNT and CDR2 is YYREEE (reference sequence). V was clipped by 2 bases and J by 6 bases, with 11 bases between them. The CDR3 loop spans 13 amino acids.

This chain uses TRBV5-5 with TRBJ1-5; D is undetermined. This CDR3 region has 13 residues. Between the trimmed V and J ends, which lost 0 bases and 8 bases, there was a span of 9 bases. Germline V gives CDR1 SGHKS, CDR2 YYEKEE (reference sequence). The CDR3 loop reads CASSLVLYEPQHF. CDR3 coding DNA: TGTGCCAGCAGCTTGGTCCTTTATGAGCCCCAGCATTTT.

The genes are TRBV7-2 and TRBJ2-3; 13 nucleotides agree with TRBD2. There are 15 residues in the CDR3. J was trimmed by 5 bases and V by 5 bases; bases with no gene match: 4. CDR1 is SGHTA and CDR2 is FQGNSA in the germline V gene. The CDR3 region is CASSTRTSGGDTQYF. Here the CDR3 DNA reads TGTGCCAGCAGCACCCGGACTAGCGGGGGAGATACGCAGTATTTT.

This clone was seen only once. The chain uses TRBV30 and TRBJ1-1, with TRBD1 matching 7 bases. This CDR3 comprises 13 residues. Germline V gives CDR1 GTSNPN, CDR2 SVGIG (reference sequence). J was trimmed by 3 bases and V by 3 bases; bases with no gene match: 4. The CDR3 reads CAWRPDRDTEAFF. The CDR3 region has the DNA TGTGCCTGGAGACCAGACAGGGACACTGAAGCTTTCTTT.

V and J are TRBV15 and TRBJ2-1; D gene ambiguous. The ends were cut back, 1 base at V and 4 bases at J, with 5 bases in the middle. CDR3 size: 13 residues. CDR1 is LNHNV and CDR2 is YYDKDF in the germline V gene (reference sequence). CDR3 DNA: TGTGCCACCAGCAGAGTAGTTTACAATGAGCAGTTCTTC. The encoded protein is CATSRVVYNEQFF.

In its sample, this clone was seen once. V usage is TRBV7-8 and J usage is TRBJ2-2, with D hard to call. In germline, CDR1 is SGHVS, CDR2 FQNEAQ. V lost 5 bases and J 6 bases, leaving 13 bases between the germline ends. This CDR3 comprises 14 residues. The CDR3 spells CASSTTRQAGELFF. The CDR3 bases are TGTGCCAGCAGCACAACAAGACAAGCCGGGGAGCTGTTTTTT.

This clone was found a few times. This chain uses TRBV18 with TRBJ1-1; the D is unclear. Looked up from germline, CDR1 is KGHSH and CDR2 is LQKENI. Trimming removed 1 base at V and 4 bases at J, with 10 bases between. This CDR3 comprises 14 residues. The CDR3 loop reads CASSPLGLGTEAFF. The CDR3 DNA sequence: TGTGCCAGCTCACCACTAGGCTTAGGCACTGAAGCTTTCTTT.

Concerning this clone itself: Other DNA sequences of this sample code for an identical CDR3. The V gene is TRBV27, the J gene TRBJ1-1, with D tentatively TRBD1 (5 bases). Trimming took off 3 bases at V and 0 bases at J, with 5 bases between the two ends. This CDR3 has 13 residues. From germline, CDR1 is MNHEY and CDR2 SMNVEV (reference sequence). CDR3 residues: CASSLGLNTEAFF. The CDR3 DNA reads TGTGCCAGCAGTTTGGGACTGAACACTGAAGCTTTCTTT.

The CDR3 region is CASSSNRDTTGELFF. The CDR3 bases are TGTGCCAGCAGTTCAAATCGGGACACCACCGGGGAGCTGTTTTTT. The chain uses TRBV28 and TRBJ2-2; TRBD1 might be the D (6 bases). The CDR3 length is 15 residues. V was trimmed by 4 bases and J by 4 bases, leaving 13 bases between them. Germline CDR1 reads MDHEN; CDR2 reads SYDVKM.

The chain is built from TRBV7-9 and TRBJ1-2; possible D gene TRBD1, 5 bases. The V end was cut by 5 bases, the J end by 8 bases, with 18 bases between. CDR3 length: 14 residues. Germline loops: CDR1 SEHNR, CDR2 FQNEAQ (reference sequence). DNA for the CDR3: TGTGCCAGCAGCCGGGGGTTCGGGCAGCGAGGCTACACCTTC. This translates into CASSRGFGQRGYTF.

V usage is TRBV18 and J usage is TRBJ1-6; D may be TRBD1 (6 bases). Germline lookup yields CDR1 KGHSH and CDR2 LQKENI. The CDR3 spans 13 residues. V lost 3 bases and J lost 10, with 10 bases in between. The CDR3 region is CASSPSDRSPLHF. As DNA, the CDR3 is TGTGCCAGCTCACCGTCGGACAGATCACCCCTCCACTTT.

The CDR3 DNA reads as TGTGCCAGCCGGGCCCCAGGGTTTCAGGGAGGAAACACCATATATTTT. As protein: CASRAPGFQGGNTIYF. This chain connects TRBV6-6 to TRBJ1-3; weak D call: TRBD1 (5 bases). V dropped 8 bases and J dropped 4 bases, with 21 bases sitting between them. Germline V gives CDR1 MNHNY, CDR2 SVGAGI (reference sequence). CDR3 length: 16 residues.

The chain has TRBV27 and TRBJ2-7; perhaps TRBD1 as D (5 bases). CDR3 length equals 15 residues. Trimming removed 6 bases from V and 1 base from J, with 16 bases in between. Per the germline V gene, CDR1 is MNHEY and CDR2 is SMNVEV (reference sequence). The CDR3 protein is CASSLRGIGSYEQYF. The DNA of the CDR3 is TGTGCCAGCAGCTTAAGGGGAATAGGATCCTACGAGCAGTACTTC.

The CDR3 spells CASRTGGMNTEAFF. CDR3 nucleotide sequence: TGTGCCAGTCGGACAGGGGGCATGAACACTGAAGCTTTCTTT. This sequence joins TRBV6-5 and TRBJ1-1; 11 bases fit TRBD1. Germline lookup yields CDR1 MNHEY and CDR2 SVGAGI. The CDR3 spans 14 residues. Trimming removed 9 bases from V and 0 bases from J; junction bases left unmatched: 3.

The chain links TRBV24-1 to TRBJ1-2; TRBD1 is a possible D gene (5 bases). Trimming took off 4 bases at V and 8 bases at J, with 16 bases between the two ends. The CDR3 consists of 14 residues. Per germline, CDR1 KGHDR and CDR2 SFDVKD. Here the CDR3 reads CATSDPGTRVGYTF. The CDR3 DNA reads TGTGCCACCAGTGACCCCGGGACCCGGGTGGGCTACACCTTC.

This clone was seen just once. CDR3 protein: CASSQLGTDTQYF. In nucleotides, the CDR3 is TGTGCCAGCAGCCAACTAGGTACAGATACGCAGTATTTT. The chain has TRBV6-5 and TRBJ2-3; TRBD2 might be the D (5 bases). The CDR3 extends over 13 amino acids. Germline values: CDR1 MNHEY, CDR2 SVGAGI. Trimming removed 6 bases at V and 3 bases at J, with 10 bases between.

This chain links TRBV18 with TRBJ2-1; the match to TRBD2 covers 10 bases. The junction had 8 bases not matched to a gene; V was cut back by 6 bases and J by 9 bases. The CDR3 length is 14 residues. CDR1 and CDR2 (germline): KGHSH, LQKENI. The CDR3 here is CASSLGTSDTEQFF. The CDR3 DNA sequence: TGTGCCAGCTCCCTGGGGACTAGCGACACTGAGCAGTTCTTC.

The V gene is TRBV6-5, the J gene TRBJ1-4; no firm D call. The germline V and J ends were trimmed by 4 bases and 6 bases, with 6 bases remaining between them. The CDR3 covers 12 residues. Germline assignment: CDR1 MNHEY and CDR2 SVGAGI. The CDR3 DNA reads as TGTGCCAGCAGTTCCTCCCATGAAAAACTGTTTTTT. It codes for CASSSSHEKLFF.

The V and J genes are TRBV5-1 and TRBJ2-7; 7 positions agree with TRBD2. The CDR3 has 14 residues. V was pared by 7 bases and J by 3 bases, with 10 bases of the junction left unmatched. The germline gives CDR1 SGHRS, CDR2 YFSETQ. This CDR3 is CASSGLGMLYEQYF. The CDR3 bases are TGCGCCAGCTCTGGACTAGGTATGCTCTACGAGCAGTACTTC.

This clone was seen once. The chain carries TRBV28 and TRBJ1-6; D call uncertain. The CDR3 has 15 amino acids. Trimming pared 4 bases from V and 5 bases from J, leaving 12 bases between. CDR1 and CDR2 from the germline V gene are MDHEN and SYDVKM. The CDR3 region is CASSSLVLNNSPLHF. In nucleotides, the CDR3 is TGTGCCAGCAGTTCATTGGTCCTGAATAATTCACCCCTCCACTTT.

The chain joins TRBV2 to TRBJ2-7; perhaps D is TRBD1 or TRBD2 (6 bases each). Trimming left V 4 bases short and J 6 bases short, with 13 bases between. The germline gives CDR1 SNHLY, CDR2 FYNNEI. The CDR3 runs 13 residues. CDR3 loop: CASSVGGVGEQYF. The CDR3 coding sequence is TGTGCCAGCAGTGTCGGGGGCGTTGGCGAGCAGTACTTC.

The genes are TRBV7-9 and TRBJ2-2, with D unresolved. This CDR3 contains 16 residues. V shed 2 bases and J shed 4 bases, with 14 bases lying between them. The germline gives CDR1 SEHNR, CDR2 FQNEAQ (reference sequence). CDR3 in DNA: TGTGCCAGCAGCTTAATAGATTTGGGTACCACCGGGGAGCTGTTTTTT. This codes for CASSLIDLGTTGELFF.

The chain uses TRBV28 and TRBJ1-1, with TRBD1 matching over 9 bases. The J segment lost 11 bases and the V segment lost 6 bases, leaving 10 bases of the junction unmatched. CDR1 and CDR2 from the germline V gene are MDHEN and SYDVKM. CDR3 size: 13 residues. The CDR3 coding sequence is TGTGCCAGCAGCCCGGGACAGGGCGGTAGGGCTTTCTTT. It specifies CASSPGQGGRAFF.